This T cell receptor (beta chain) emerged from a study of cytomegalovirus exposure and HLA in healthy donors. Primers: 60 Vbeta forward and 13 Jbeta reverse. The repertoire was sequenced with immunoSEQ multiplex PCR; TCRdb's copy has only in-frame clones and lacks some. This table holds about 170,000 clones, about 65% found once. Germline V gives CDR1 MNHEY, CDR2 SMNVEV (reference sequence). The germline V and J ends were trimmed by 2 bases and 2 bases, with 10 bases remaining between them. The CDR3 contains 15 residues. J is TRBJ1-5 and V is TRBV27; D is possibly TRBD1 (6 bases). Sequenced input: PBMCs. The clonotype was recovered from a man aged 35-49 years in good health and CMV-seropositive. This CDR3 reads CASSLQQGGNQPQHF. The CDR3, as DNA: TGTGCCAGCAGTTTACAACAGGGAGGCAATCAGCCCCAGCATTTT.